Each of the 10 T cell receptor beta chains below was sequenced from the same sample in a study of blood T cell repertoires in COVID-19. Assay: immunoSEQ multiplex PCR; the TCRdb copy retains only in-frame clones and omits some. This table holds approximately 670,000 clones, 75% to 90% found once. Sequenced material: peripheral blood. These receptors came from a woman aged 18 to 35 with acute or convalescent COVID-19.

The chain has TRBV18 and TRBJ1-3; D is uncertain. Trimming took 6 bases from V and 0 from J, leaving 15 bases between them. Germline V gives CDR1 KGHSH, CDR2 LQKENI. The CDR3 runs to 16 residues. The CDR3 sequence: CASSVNVGGSGNTIYF. CDR3 bases: TGTGCCAGCTCTGTAAATGTCGGAGGCTCTGGAAACACCATATATTTT.

The chain combines TRBV7-6 with TRBJ1-2; 9 positions match TRBD1. The length of the CDR3 is 16 residues. J gave up 8 bases and V 5 bases, and 15 bases lay outside the gene matches. Germline CDR1 reads SGHVS; CDR2 reads FNYEAQ. CDR3 nucleotides: TGTGCCAGCAGCACCCAATCGGGGACAGGGTCGGGCGGCTACACCTTC. Translating it yields CASSTQSGTGSGGYTF. Variable domain in full (rest from reference TRBV7-6 and TRBJ1-2): GAGVSQSPRYKVTKRGQDVALRCDPISGHVSLYWYRQALGQGPEFLTYFNYEAQQDKSGLPNDRFSAERPEGSISTLTIQRTEQRDSAMYRCASSTQSGTGSGGYTFGSGTRLTVV.

This sequence joins TRBV13 and TRBJ2-1, with TRBD1 matching over 8 bases. CDR3 size: 15 residues. The J segment lost 3 bases and the V segment lost 3 bases, leaving 4 bases of the junction unmatched. Germline V gene data show CDR1 as PRHDT and CDR2 as FYEKMQ (reference sequence). The CDR3 reads CASSLDRALYNEQFF. In nucleotides, the CDR3 is TGTGCCAGCAGCTTGGACAGGGCCCTCTACAATGAGCAGTTCTTC.

This chain connects TRBV7-2 to TRBJ1-3; 10 positions agree with TRBD1. Trimming took 5 bases from V and 4 from J; bases not matched to a gene: 11. This CDR3 region has 17 residues. CDR1 is SGHTA and CDR2 is FQGNSA in the germline V gene. The CDR3 spells CASSTAKTGGIGNTIYF. For the CDR3, the DNA is TGTGCCAGCAGCACCGCAAAGACAGGGGGCATAGGAAACACCATATATTTT. Complete variable domain (other parts from reference TRBV7-2 and TRBJ1-3): GAGVSQSPSNKVTEKGKDVELRCDPISGHTALYWYRQSLGQGLEFLIYFQGNSAPDKSGLPSDRFSAERTGGSVSTLTIQRTQQEDSAVYLCASSTAKTGGIGNTIYFGEGSWLTVV.

The sample holds a few counts of this clone. The rearrangement joins TRBV5-4 to TRBJ1-2, with no clear D. Per germline, CDR1 SGHNT and CDR2 YYREEE (reference sequence). The V gene lost 0 bases and the J gene lost 2 bases, with 5 bases spanning the gap. CDR3 length equals 13 residues. The CDR3, as DNA: TGTGCCAGCAGCTTGGCGGAGAACTATGGCTACACCTTC. It yields the protein CASSLAENYGYTF.

V and J are TRBV28 and TRBJ1-1, with D maybe TRBD1 (5 bases). Germline values: CDR1 MDHEN, CDR2 SYDVKM. The V end was cut by 9 bases, the J end by 0 bases, with 11 bases between. CDR3 length: 13 amino acids. CDR3 DNA sequence: TGTGCCAGTAGCGGGGGGATGAACACTGAAGCTTTCTTT. As protein: CASSGGMNTEAFF. Looking up the rest from reference TRBV28 and TRBJ1-1 gives the full variable domain: DVKVTQSSRYLVKRTGEKVFLECVQDMDHENMFWYRQDPGLGLRLIYFSYDVKMKEKGDIPEGYSVSREKKERFSLILESASTNQTSMYLCASSGGMNTEAFFGQGTRLTVV.

A note on this clone: At one end the junction does not follow the germline gene, possibly because of a read error. J is TRBJ2-7 and V is TRBV27; 8 bases line up with TRBD1. The V gene's germline CDR1 is MNHEY and CDR2 SMNVEV (reference sequence). CDR3 length: 13 residues. The CDR3: CASTSGQGSVRHF. CDR3 nucleotides: TGTGCCAGCACCTCCGGACAGGGTTCGGTCAGACACTTC.

This clone was picked up one time. J is TRBJ2-5 and V is TRBV28, with TRBD2 identical over 9 bases. V trimming: 8 bases; J trimming: 2 bases; junction bases outside the gene matches: 6. CDR1 and CDR2 (germline): MDHEN, SYDVKM. The CDR3 sequence is 14 residues long. DNA for the CDR3: TGTGCCAGCCTCCTGAGCGGGGGGCAAGAGACCCAGTACTTC. Its translation: CASLLSGGQETQYF.

The gene calls are TRBV5-5 and TRBJ1-6; 8 nucleotides align to TRBD1. With V trimmed by 3 bases and J by 6 bases, 5 bases remained unmatched. The CDR3 consists of 15 residues. Germline CDR1 is SGHKS and CDR2 is YYEKEE (reference sequence). The CDR3 region is CASSSGQGVNSPLHF. In DNA, the CDR3 is TGTGCCAGCAGCTCCGGACAGGGAGTTAATTCACCCCTCCACTTT.

The chain combines TRBV2 with TRBJ1-1; D possibly corresponds to TRBD1 (5 bases). V was cut by 6 bases and J by 0 bases, with 14 bases left in between. Germline loops: CDR1 SNHLY, CDR2 FYNNEI. CDR3 length: 15 amino acids. This CDR3 reads CASSVRQNMNTEAFF. In DNA, the CDR3 is TGTGCCAGCAGCGTCCGACAGAATATGAACACTGAAGCTTTCTTT.